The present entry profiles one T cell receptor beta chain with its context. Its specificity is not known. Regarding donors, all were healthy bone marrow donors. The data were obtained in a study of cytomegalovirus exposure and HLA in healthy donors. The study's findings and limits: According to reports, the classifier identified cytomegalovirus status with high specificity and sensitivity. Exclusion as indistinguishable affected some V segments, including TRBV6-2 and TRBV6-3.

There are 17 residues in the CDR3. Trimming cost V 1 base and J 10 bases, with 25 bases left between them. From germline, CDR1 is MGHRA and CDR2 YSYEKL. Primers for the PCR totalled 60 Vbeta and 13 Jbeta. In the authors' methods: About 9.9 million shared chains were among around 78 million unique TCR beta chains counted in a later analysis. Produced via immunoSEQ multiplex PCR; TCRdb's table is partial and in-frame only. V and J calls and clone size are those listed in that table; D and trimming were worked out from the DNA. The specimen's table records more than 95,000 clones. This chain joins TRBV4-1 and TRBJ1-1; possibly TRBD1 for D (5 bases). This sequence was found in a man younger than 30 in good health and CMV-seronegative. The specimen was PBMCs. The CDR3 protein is CASSQVFGDSRYSGAFF. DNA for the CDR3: TGCGCCAGCAGCCAAGTGTTCGGCGACAGCAGATATTCAGGAGCTTTCTTT.